One sample yielded the 26 T cell receptor beta chains listed below, sequenced in a study of CD8 T cells in Susac syndrome. An amount of RNA that ranged from roughly 0.5 to 1 ug was reverse transcribed with random hexamers. In TCRdb, the immunoSEQ multiplex PCR reads were re-called with MiXCR into one record per CDR3 protein. Among approximately 190,000 distinct CDR3 sequences, roughly 94% were seen once, and the ten largest hold around 0.16%. The sequenced material came from CD8+ T cells from PBMCs. The receptors here all came from a human donor with Susac syndrome.

The chain carries TRBV12-3 or TRBV12-4 and TRBJ1-2, with D perhaps TRBD1 (6 bases). The CDR3 runs 14 residues. Trimming left V 1 base short and J 4 bases short, with 10 bases between. CDR3 nucleotides: TGTGCCAGCAGTTTAGGCCAGGGGAGCTATGGCTACACCTTC. Protein: CASSLGQGSYGYTF.

The rearrangement uses TRBV20-1 and TRBJ2-7; D is tentatively TRBD1 or TRBD2 (5 bases each). Germline assignment: CDR1 DFQATT and CDR2 SNEGSKA (reference sequence). The CDR3 length is 15 residues. Trimming took 0 bases from V and 3 from J, leaving 15 bases between them. The CDR3 sequence is CSARDPGTVNYEQYF. DNA for the CDR3: TGCAGTGCTAGAGACCCCGGGACGGTCAACTACGAGCAGTACTTC.

The rearrangement links TRBV5-6 to TRBJ2-1; D is possibly TRBD2 (5 bases). CDR3 length equals 12 residues. Trimming pared 4 bases from V and 4 bases from J, leaving 6 bases between. The germline CDR1 and CDR2 sequences are SGHDT and YYEEEE. For the CDR3, the DNA is TGTGCCAGCAGCGAGCGGTACAATGAGCAGTTCTTC. This sequence encodes CASSERYNEQFF.

This clonotype appeared once. V and J are TRBV12-3 or TRBV12-4 and TRBJ2-7; D unresolved. V lost 7 bases and J 6 bases, leaving 22 bases between the germline ends. The CDR3 has 15 residues. The CDR3 DNA follows: TGTGCCAGCACCCCCCCTTGGTTCCGCGTCTGCGAGCAGTACTTC. Encoded protein: CASTPPWFRVCEQYF.

This clonotype appeared once. J is TRBJ2-6 and V is TRBV28; D is possibly TRBD2 (5 bases). V shed 3 bases and J shed 2 bases, with 8 bases lying between them. Per the germline V gene, CDR1 is MDHEN and CDR2 is SYDVKM. The CDR3 covers 15 residues. The CDR3 protein is CASSFRRPGANVLTF. The CDR3 bases are TGTGCCAGCAGTTTCAGGAGGCCTGGGGCCAACGTCCTGACTTTC.

This chain connects TRBV7-3 to TRBJ2-1; TRBD1 is a possible D gene (6 bases). The CDR3 sequence is 16 residues long. The germline CDR1 and CDR2 sequences are SGHTA and FQGTGA. V was clipped by 6 bases and J by 7 bases, with 22 bases between them. The CDR3 here is CASRAQGAVLGNEQFF. The CDR3, as DNA: TGTGCCAGCAGGGCACAGGGAGCCGTTTTGGGGAATGAGCAGTTCTTC.

The chain joins TRBV4-1 to TRBJ1-1; the D is unclear. The ends were cut back, 0 bases at V and 2 bases at J, with 13 bases in the middle. Per germline, CDR1 MGHRA and CDR2 YSYEKL. There are 16 residues in the CDR3. DNA of the CDR3: TGCGCCAGCAGCCAAGATGGAGCAGGCCATAACACTGAAGCTTTCTTT. Protein sequence: CASSQDGAGHNTEAFF.

The chain is built from TRBV12-3 or TRBV12-4 and TRBJ2-2; the D is unclear. V lost 5 bases and J 6 bases, leaving 16 bases between the germline ends. This CDR3 is 15 amino acids long. CDR3 sequence (DNA): TGTGCCAGCAGTCGGCGGCCGGGTTTGGCCGGGGAGCTGTTTTTT. It codes for CASSRRPGLAGELFF.

The chain employs TRBV7-9 and TRBJ1-1; D is unresolved. This CDR3 is built from 12 residues. V lost 3 bases to trimming and J lost 7 bases, with 9 bases between them. Germline V gives CDR1 SEHNR, CDR2 FQNEAQ (reference sequence). In DNA, the CDR3 is TGTGCCAGCAGCTTGCGCGACGGTGAAGCTTTCTTT. It is translated as CASSLRDGEAFF. The entire variable domain, with the rest obtained from reference TRBV7-9 and TRBJ1-1, is as follows: DTGVSQNPRHKITKRGQNVTFRCDPISEHNRLYWYRQTLGQGPEFLTYFQNEAQLEKSRLLSDRFSAERPKGSFSTLEIQRTEQGDSAMYLCASSLRDGEAFFGQGTRLTVV.

The chain has TRBV5-8 and TRBJ2-3; 7 nucleotides match TRBD1. This CDR3 has 18 amino acids. Germline V gene lookup returns CDR1 SGHTS and CDR2 YDEGEE. Unmatched junction bases numbered 14, after V lost 4 bases and J lost 0 bases. The CDR3 coding sequence is TGTGCCAGCAGCCTCGGGACAGTAGTAACCCCTAGCACAGATACGCAGTATTTT. Translated, it gives CASSLGTVVTPSTDTQYF.

The J gene is TRBJ2-7, the V gene TRBV15; D may correspond to TRBD1 or TRBD2 (5 bases each). There are 15 residues in the CDR3. V was cut by 2 bases and J by 5 bases, with 16 bases left in between. The germline V gene has CDR1 LNHNV and CDR2 YYDKDF (reference sequence). The CDR3 nucleotides read TGTGCCACCAGCAGAACCCTGGGGGTAGGGGACGAGCAGTACTTC. Translated: CATSRTLGVGDEQYF.

The chain recombines TRBV5-6 with TRBJ2-1; a possible D gene is TRBD2 (6 bases). The V gene lost 5 bases and the J gene lost 7 bases, with 25 bases spanning the gap. CDR1 and CDR2 (germline): SGHDT, YYEEEE. CDR3 length equals 17 residues. The CDR3 here is CASSSSTWGVAENEQFF. In DNA form, the CDR3 reads TGTGCCAGCAGTTCGTCTACCTGGGGGGTCGCGGAGAATGAGCAGTTCTTC.

V usage is TRBV2 and J usage is TRBJ2-3; D may be TRBD2 (5 bases). With 1 base removed from V and 0 bases from J, the gap between germline ends came to 11 bases. Germline lookup yields CDR1 SNHLY and CDR2 FYNNEI. The CDR3 is 16 residues long. CDR3 amino acids: CASSEGTYSSTDTQYF. The CDR3 coding sequence is TGTGCCAGCAGTGAAGGGACTTACTCTAGCACAGATACGCAGTATTTT.

This chain links TRBV7-2 with TRBJ2-6, with D maybe TRBD1 (5 bases). Germline V gene sequence: CDR1 SGHTA, CDR2 FQGNSA. The length of the CDR3 is 16 residues. Deletions cut 1 base from V and 4 bases from J, with 11 bases between. CDR3 amino acids: CASSLVSGHGANVLTF. For the CDR3, the DNA is TGTGCCAGCAGCTTAGTTTCAGGGCACGGGGCCAACGTCCTGACTTTC.

The chain employs TRBV6-2 or TRBV6-3 and TRBJ2-1; unclear D gene. The germline CDR1 and CDR2 sequences are MNHEY and SVGEGT. The CDR3 is 14 amino acids. V was pared by 2 bases and J by 0 bases, with 5 bases between. CDR3 loop: CASSYMSSYNEQFF. CDR3 DNA: TGTGCCAGCAGTTACATGAGCTCCTACAATGAGCAGTTCTTC.

This chain links TRBV13 with TRBJ1-2, with D possibly matching TRBD1 (5 bases). V dropped 5 bases and J dropped 4 bases, with 23 bases sitting between them. Germline CDR1 is PRHDT and CDR2 is FYEKMQ (reference sequence). The CDR3 length is 17 residues. The CDR3 here is CASSLSMTDPKSYGYTF. The CDR3, as DNA: TGTGCCAGCAGCCTGAGCATGACAGACCCTAAATCCTATGGCTACACCTTC.

The chain combines TRBV15 with TRBJ2-1; no reliable D call. V was cut by 0 bases and J by 2 bases, with 14 bases left in between. Germline V gene sequence: CDR1 LNHNV, CDR2 YYDKDF (reference sequence). This CDR3 region has 17 residues. The CDR3 DNA reads as TGTGCCACCAGCAGAGATAGGGCTATGGGCACCTACAATGAGCAGTTCTTC. This encodes CATSRDRAMGTYNEQFF. Together with reference TRBV15 and TRBJ2-1, the CDR3 gives the full variable domain: DAMVIQNPRYQVTQFGKPVTLSCSQTLNHNVMYWYQQKSSQAPKLLFHYYDKDFNNEADTPDNFQSRRPNTSFCFLDIRSPGLGDTAMYLCATSRDRAMGTYNEQFFGPGTRLTVL.

The chain combines TRBV7-9 with TRBJ2-5; the D is unclear. Germline CDR1 SEHNR, CDR2 FQNEAQ (reference sequence). The length of the CDR3 is 14 residues. V was trimmed by 1 base and J by 0 bases, leaving 6 bases between them. The CDR3 is CASSLVGYQETQYF. Here the CDR3 DNA reads TGTGCCAGCAGCTTAGTCGGGTACCAAGAGACCCAGTACTTC.

This sequence joins TRBV13 and TRBJ2-7; 11 nucleotides agree with TRBD1. The CDR3 length is 13 residues. After removal of 5 bases from V and 4 bases from J, the junction contained 1 base not matched to a gene. Germline loops: CDR1 PRHDT, CDR2 FYEKMQ (reference sequence). CDR3 loop: CASSGTGGYEQYF. In DNA, the CDR3 is TGTGCCAGCAGCGGGACAGGGGGGTACGAGCAGTACTTC. The complete variable domain, with remaining parts taken from reference TRBV13 and TRBJ2-7, reads AAGVIQSPRHLIKEKRETATLKCYPIPRHDTVYWYQQGPGQDPQFLISFYEKMQSDKGSIPDRFSAQQFSDYHSELNMSSLELGDSALYFCASSGTGGYEQYFGPGTRLTVT.

This chain links TRBV27 with TRBJ1-1; D gene uncertain. The CDR3 has 14 amino acids. Trimming stripped 1 base from V and 1 base from J, with 7 bases between. Germline V CDR1 and CDR2: MNHEY, SMNVEV (reference sequence). CDR3 sequence reads: CASSLFGRNTEAFF. CDR3 coding DNA: TGTGCCAGCAGTTTATTCGGGCGGAACACTGAAGCTTTCTTT.

The V and J genes are TRBV9 and TRBJ2-7; 10 bases agree with TRBD1. Germline CDR1 and CDR2: SGDLS and YYNGEE. V lost 3 bases, J lost 6 bases, and 6 bases stayed unmatched. The CDR3 is made up of 14 amino acids. The CDR3 coding sequence is TGTGCCAGCAGCGCCGGGACAGGGGAAGTCGAGCAGTACTTC. Translating gives CASSAGTGEVEQYF.

The chain carries TRBV4-1 and TRBJ2-5; 8 bases are a match to TRBD2. There are 14 residues in the CDR3. The V and J ends lost 4 bases and 5 bases, in that order; junction bases with no gene match: 6. CDR1 is MGHRA, CDR2 YSYEKL, per germline. DNA of the CDR3: TGCGCCAGCAGCCCGGGACTAGATCGGGAGACCCAGTACTTC. Its protein product is CASSPGLDRETQYF.

This clonotype was recorded once. This chain links TRBV4-1 with TRBJ2-5, with D possibly being TRBD2 (5 bases). This CDR3 has 15 amino acids. Trimming shortened V by 1 base and J by 0 bases, and 9 bases separated the two germline ends. Per the germline V gene, CDR1 is MGHRA and CDR2 is YSYEKL. The chain's CDR3 is CASSQVLEDQETQYF. The CDR3 nucleotides read TGCGCCAGCAGCCAAGTACTAGAGGACCAAGAGACCCAGTACTTC.

V gene TRBV5-1 combines with J gene TRBJ2-3; 8 bases agree with TRBD2. CDR1 and CDR2 (germline): SGHRS, YFSETQ. The CDR3 loop spans 16 amino acids. V shed 0 bases, J shed 3 bases, and the junction held 6 bases outside the gene matches. The CDR3 coding sequence is TGCGCCAGCAGCTTGGTCGGCGGGGGGCCGACAGATACGCAGTATTTT. Translated: CASSLVGGGPTDTQYF.

The V gene is TRBV7-8, the J gene TRBJ1-2; 10 positions match TRBD1. Per the germline V gene, CDR1 is SGHVS and CDR2 is FQNEAQ. Germline trimming cut 5 bases from V and 5 bases from J; bases unmatched to any gene: 5. This CDR3 comprises 14 residues. The CDR3 sequence: CASSTRQGAYGYTF. CDR3 coding DNA: TGTGCCAGCAGCACTAGACAGGGGGCATATGGCTACACCTTC.

The chain combines TRBV7-3 with TRBJ2-3; 9 positions match TRBD2. J gave up 2 bases and V 5 bases, and 8 bases lay outside the gene matches. The CDR3 length is 16 residues. CDR1 and CDR2 (germline): SGHTA, FQGTGA. CDR3 amino acids: CASSHVAGGPTDTQYF. CDR3 coding DNA: TGTGCCAGCAGCCACGTGGCGGGGGGGCCCACAGATACGCAGTATTTT. The full variable domain, with the rest looked up from reference TRBV7-3 and TRBJ2-3, is GAGVSQTPSNKVTEKGKYVELRCDPISGHTALYWYRQSLGQGPEFLIYFQGTGAADDSGLPNDRFFAVRPEGSVSTLKIQRTERGDSAVYLCASSHVAGGPTDTQYFGPGTRLTVL.